This T cell receptor beta chain was retrieved from a study of vaccination and CD4 T cells after COVID-19 (dated by TCRdb to 2021 to 2024). Some background on the complete study: Convalescent patients had a positive SARS-CoV-2 result on nasal swab PCR, and of these patients, several had mild disease and one had severe disease. In the convalescent cohort there were six males and four females, among whom were two Hispanic individuals, seven Caucasians, two Asians and one multiracial person. Participants received two doses of either the Pfizer-BioNTech BNT162b2 vaccine (n=8) or the Moderna mRNA-1273 vaccine (n=2). Post-COVID blood samples from convalescent patients were collected a median of around 100 days after diagnosis, with a range of 35 to 161 days. Post-vaccine blood samples were taken a median of approximately 70 days after the second vaccine dose, with a range of roughly 14 to 241 days. Culture stimuli were overlapping spike peptide pools from SARS-CoV-2 and from the common cold coronaviruses HCoV-NL63, HCoV-OC43 and HCoV-229E. As controls, cultures received a CEFX viral epitope pool (the positive control), an HIV-1 Nef peptide pool (the negative control), or no peptide at all. In 10 COVID-19 convalescent patients and a few infection-naive healthy vaccine recipients, the spike-specific CD4+ TCR repertoire before mRNA vaccination was compared with the repertoire after mRNA vaccination.

Inclusive of the bounding cysteine and phenylalanine, the CDR3 is 16 residues long. The only DNA kept is the CDR3, 48 bases in frame from the first base. The junction shows trimming of 1 base on V and 7 bases on J, plus 14 bases between the germline ends. As encoded in the germline V gene, CDR1 is SGHAT while CDR2 is FQNNGV. Sample treatment or condition, as interpreted from the label and publication: roughly nine-day PBMC culture with coronavirus spike peptide pools or control peptides (ViraFEST assay). The study used the ViraFEST assay, which expanded antigen-specific T cells with peptide pools and then identified expanded clonotypes by TCR sequencing. The convalescent patients' positive SARS-CoV-2 PCR tests fell between March and December 2020, which was before the Alpha, Beta and Delta variants emerged in the United States. PBMCs were cultured at roughly 1.8 million per well in IMDM supplemented with roughly 5.2% human AB serum and 8.5 to 10 IU/ml IL-2, with around 10 ug/ml peptide pools added. On days 3 and 7, half of the culture medium was replaced with fresh IL-2-containing medium. Once the cells had been in culture for over 9 days, the EasySep CD4+ T cell isolation kit was used to isolate CD4+ T cells by negative selection. PBMCs were separated from whole blood using Ficoll-Paque Plus gradient centrifugation and then either used fresh or cryopreserved at -140C. In general, triplicate wells were set up for every culture condition.

This clonotype was observed once. It lacks a known antigen. No base quality values were provided; no much bigger clone lies one nucleotide off. Just one read gives weak support. Libraries were built with PCR. DNA from cultured CD4+ T cells was subjected to TCR sequencing with the Oncomine TCR Beta short-read assay at the Johns Hopkins FTIC core. The QIAamp micro DNA kit was used to extract genomic DNA from the cultured CD4+ T cells. Oncomine TCR Beta libraries from cultured CD4+ T cells were pooled using unique dual indexes and sequenced on an Illumina iSeq 100. In the authors' own workflow: Non-productive sequences were filtered out, and CDR3s that did not start with C, did not end with F or W, or were shorter than 7 amino acids were discarded. Antigen-specific clonotypes were identified with the MANAFEST web application by comparing peptide-stimulated wells with reference and other culture wells. For a clone to be called positive, the clone needed an FDR below 0.05, an odds ratio above 5, and a productive frequency above 0.1% in at least two of three replicate wells. A clonotype was classed as cross-reactive if the clonotype showed significant expansion both in SARS-CoV-2 spike wells and in at least one common cold coronavirus spike condition. CDR3 homology was assessed with Levenshtein distances (stringdist) and unrooted phylogenetic trees (ape) in R version 3.6.1. TCRdb reprocessed the public reads (quality trimming at Q25 with fastp, clone calling with MiXCR) and kept in-frame beta chains. Merged by CDR3 protein, the rows form single entries marked with the most common genes and DNA. The V and J calls here are based on TCRdb, not the publication. The sample yields fewer than 9,500 distinct CDR3 sequences; 45% to 65% were counted once. The ten biggest clones cover about 49% of the sample.

General conclusions and limits of the study: Among convalescent patients, a median roughly 90% of the SARS-CoV-2-reactive clones seen after vaccination appeared only after vaccination, which suggests priming specific to the vaccine. The study included relatively few convalescent patients and did not analyze early timepoints after natural infection. The median number of SARS-CoV-2-reactive clonotypes rose from under 25 after infection to roughly 38 after vaccination, but the change was not significant. Nearly all vaccine-specific clones in convalescent patients (304 of 307) were mono-reactive for SARS-CoV-2 spike rather than cross-reactive with common cold coronaviruses.

The receptor was derived from a human donor who had recovered from COVID-19. The V and J genes are TRBV11-2 and TRBJ1-6; the D segment cannot be called with confidence. The sequenced sample was CD4+ T cells from blood, cultured in vitro. Here is the DNA: TGTGCCAGCAGCTTAGGCCACGGCGGAGGAAATTCACCCCTCCACTTT. Its product reads: CASSLGHGGGNSPLHF.